Presented here are 7 T cell receptor beta chains from one specimen sequenced in a study of T cell responses to AZD1222 COVID-19 vaccine. The table came from immunoSEQ multiplex PCR; TCRdb's copy has only in-frame clones and leaves some out. The repertoire holds a few hundred thousand clones, with approximately 93% as singletons. The source was peripheral blood, collected on day 0 of AZD1222 vaccination. The source of these receptors is an adult in good health.

The CDR3 sequence: CATSLTGNTEAFF. The CDR3 nucleotides read TGTGCCACCAGCTTAACAGGGAACACTGAAGCTTTCTTT. This chain connects TRBV24-1 to TRBJ1-1, with a tentative D call TRBD1 (5 bases). Germline V CDR1 and CDR2: KGHDR, SFDVKD. V shed 7 bases and J shed 1 base, with 9 bases lying between them. CDR3 length: 13 residues.

The rearrangement links TRBV6-6 to TRBJ2-3; D gene unclear. The CDR3 consists of 14 residues. The V gene lost 6 bases and the J gene lost 4 bases, with 14 bases spanning the gap. Looked up from germline, CDR1 is MNHNY and CDR2 is SVGAGI (reference sequence). CDR3 region: CASSPASRADTQYF. CDR3 in DNA: TGTGCCAGCAGCCCTGCCTCCCGGGCAGATACGCAGTATTTT.

The count of this clone is one. The V gene is TRBV10-3, the J gene TRBJ2-5; 7 positions match TRBD1. The ends lost 3 bases at V and 5 bases at J; junction bases unmatched: 12. The CDR3 consists of 16 residues. CDR1 ENHRY and CDR2 SYGVKD come from the germline V gene. The CDR3 loop reads CAISDPDRAAAETQYF. CDR3 nucleotide sequence: TGTGCCATCAGTGACCCTGACAGGGCGGCTGCGGAGACCCAGTACTTC.

V usage is TRBV12-5 and J usage is TRBJ2-7, with D possibly TRBD1 on 6 matching bases. Germline-derived CDR1 and CDR2 are LGHNT and FRNRAP. This CDR3 has 15 residues. V lost 0 bases and J lost 2, with 11 bases in between. CDR3: CASGLVTGIPYEQYF. CDR3 DNA sequence: TGTGCTAGTGGTTTGGTAACAGGGATTCCCTACGAGCAGTACTTC.

To note about this clone: The junction shows a germline mismatch at one end, possibly a read error. The chain couples TRBV7-9 to TRBJ2-3, with D possibly called TRBD1 or TRBD2 (5 bases each). The CDR3 has 15 amino acids. Germline V gene sequence: CDR1 SEHNR, CDR2 FQNEAQ (reference sequence). The CDR3 coding sequence is TGTGCCAGCAGCCCCAGCAGGGCGGGCACAGGTACGCAGTATTTT. It translates to CASSPSRAGTGTQYF.

This chain uses TRBV13 with TRBJ2-1, with 11 bases that match TRBD2. Germline V lookup: CDR1 PRHDT, CDR2 FYEKMQ (reference sequence). The V and J ends lost 5 bases and 1 base, in that order; junction bases with no gene match: 4. The CDR3 totals 16 residues. The CDR3 nucleotides read TGTGCCAGCAGCCCCGGGACTAGCGGTTCCTACAATGAGCAGTTCTTC. It translates to CASSPGTSGSYNEQFF. The full variable domain, its missing parts supplied by reference TRBV13 and TRBJ2-1, is AAGVIQSPRHLIKEKRETATLKCYPIPRHDTVYWYQQGPGQDPQFLISFYEKMQSDKGSIPDRFSAQQFSDYHSELNMSSLELGDSALYFCASSPGTSGSYNEQFFGPGTRLTVL.

This chain connects TRBV4-1 to TRBJ2-2; either TRBD1 or TRBD2 may fit D (7 bases each). Germline loops: CDR1 MGHRA, CDR2 YSYEKL. This CDR3 contains 15 residues. V lost 4 bases and J lost 6, with 15 bases in between. This chain's CDR3 is CASSPQGGGPGELFF. The DNA for the CDR3 is TGCGCCAGCAGCCCCCAGGGAGGGGGCCCCGGGGAGCTGTTTTTT.